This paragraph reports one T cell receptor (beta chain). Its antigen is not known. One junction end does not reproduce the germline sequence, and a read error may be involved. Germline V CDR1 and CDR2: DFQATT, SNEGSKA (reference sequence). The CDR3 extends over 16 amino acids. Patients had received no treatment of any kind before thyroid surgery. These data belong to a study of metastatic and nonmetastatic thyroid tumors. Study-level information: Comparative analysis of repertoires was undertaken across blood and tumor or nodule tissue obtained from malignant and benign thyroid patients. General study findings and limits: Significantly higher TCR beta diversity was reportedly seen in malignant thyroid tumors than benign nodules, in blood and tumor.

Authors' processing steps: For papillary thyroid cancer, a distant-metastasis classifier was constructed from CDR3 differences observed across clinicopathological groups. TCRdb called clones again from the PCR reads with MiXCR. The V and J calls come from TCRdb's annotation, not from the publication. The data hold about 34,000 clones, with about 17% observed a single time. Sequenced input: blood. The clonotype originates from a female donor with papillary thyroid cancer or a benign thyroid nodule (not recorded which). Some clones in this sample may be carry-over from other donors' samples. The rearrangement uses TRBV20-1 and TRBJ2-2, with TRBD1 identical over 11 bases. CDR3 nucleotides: TGCAGTTCTAGAGTGCCCGGGACAGGGGGGTCCGGTGAGCTGTTTTTT. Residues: CSSRVPGTGGSGELFF.